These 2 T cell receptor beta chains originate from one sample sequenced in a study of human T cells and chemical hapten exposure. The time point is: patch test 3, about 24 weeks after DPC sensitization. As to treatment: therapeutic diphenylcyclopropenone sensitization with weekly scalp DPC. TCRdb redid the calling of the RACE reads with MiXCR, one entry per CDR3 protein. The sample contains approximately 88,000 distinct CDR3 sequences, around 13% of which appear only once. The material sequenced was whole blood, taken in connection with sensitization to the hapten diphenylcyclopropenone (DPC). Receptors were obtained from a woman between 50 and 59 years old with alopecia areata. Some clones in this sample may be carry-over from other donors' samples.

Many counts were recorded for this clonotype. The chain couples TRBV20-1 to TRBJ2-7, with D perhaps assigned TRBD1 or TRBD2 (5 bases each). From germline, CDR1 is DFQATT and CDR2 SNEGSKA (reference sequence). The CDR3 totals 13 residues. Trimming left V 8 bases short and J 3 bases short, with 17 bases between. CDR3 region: CSPGTSPSYEQYF. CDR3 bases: TGCAGTCCGGGGACCAGCCCTAGCTACGAGCAGTACTTC.

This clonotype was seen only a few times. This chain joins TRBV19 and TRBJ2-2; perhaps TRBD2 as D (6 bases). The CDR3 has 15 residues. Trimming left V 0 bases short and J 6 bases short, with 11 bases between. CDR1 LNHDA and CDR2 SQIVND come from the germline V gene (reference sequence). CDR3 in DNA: TGTGCCAGTAGTATAGATAGTGGGAGGCCCGGGGAGCTGTTTTTT. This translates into CASSIDSGRPGELFF. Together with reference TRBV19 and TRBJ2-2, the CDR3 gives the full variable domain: DGGITQSPKYLFRKEGQNVTLSCEQNLNHDAMYWYRQDPGQGLRLIYYSQIVNDFQKGDIAEGYSVSREKKESFPLTVTSAQKNPTAFYLCASSIDSGRPGELFFGEGSRLTVL.